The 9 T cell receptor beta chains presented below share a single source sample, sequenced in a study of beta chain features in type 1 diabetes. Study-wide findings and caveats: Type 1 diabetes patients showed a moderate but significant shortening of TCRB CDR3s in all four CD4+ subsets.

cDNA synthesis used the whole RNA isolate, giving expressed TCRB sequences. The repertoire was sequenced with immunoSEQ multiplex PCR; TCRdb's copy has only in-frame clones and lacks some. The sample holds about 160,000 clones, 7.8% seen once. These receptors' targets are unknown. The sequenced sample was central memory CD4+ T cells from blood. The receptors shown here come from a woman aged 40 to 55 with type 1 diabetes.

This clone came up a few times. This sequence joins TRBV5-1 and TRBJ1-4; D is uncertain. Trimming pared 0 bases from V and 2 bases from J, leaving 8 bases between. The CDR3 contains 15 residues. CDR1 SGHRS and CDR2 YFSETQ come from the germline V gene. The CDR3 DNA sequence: TGCGCCAGCAGCTTGGCGGGGTACACTAATGAAAAACTGTTTTTT. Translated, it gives CASSLAGYTNEKLFF.

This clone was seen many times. The CDR3 loop reads CAWRDTLYEQYF. The CDR3 region has the DNA TGTGCCTGGAGGGACACCCTCTACGAGCAGTACTTC. The chain joins TRBV30 to TRBJ2-7; D perhaps matches TRBD1 (5 bases). In germline, CDR1 is GTSNPN, CDR2 SVGIG (reference sequence). The CDR3 extends over 12 amino acids. V lost 3 bases and J 3 bases, leaving 9 bases between the germline ends. The full variable domain, rest sourced from reference TRBV30 and TRBJ2-7, is SQTIHQWPATLVQPVGSPLSLECTVEGTSNPNLYWYRQAAGRGLQLLFYSVGIGQISSEVPQNLSASRPQDRQFILSSKKLLLSDSGFYLCAWRDTLYEQYFGPGTRLTVT.

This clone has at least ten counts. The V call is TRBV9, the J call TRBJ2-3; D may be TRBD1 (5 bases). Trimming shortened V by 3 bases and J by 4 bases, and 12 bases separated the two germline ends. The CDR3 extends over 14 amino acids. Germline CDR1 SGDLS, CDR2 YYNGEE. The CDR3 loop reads CASSATVVADTQYF. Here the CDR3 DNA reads TGTGCCAGCAGCGCGACAGTTGTCGCAGATACGCAGTATTTT.

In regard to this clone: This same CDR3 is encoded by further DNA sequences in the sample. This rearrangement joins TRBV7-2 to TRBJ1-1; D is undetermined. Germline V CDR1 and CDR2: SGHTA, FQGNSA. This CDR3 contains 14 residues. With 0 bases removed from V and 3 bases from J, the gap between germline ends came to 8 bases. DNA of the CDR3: TGTGCCAGCAGCTTAGCTGGGCGGGACACTGAAGCTTTCTTT. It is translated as CASSLAGRDTEAFF.

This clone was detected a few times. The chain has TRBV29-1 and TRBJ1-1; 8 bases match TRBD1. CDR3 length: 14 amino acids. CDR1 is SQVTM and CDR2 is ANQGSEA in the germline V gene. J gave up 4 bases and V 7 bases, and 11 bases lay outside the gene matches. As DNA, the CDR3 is TGCAGCGCAGTCAAAGGACAGGGTGGCACTGAAGCTTTCTTT. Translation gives CSAVKGQGGTEAFF.

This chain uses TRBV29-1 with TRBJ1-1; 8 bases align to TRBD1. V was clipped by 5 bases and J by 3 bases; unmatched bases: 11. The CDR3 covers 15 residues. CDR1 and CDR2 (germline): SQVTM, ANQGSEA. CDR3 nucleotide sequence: TGCAGCGTTCGAACAGGGGGAAGGAGAGACACTGAAGCTTTCTTT. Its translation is CSVRTGGRRDTEAFF.

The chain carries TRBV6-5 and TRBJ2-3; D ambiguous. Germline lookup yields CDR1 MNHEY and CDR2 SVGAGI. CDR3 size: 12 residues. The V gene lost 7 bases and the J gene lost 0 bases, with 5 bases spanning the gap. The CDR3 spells CASMASTDTQYF. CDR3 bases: TGTGCCAGCATGGCTAGCACAGATACGCAGTATTTT.

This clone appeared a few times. For the CDR3, the DNA is TGTGCCAGCAGTGACCAGGGTAATCAGCCCCAGCATTTT. Encoded protein: CASSDQGNQPQHF. The V and J genes are TRBV2 and TRBJ1-5; possible D gene TRBD1, 5 bases. V was trimmed by 3 bases and J by 4 bases, leaving 7 bases between them. Germline values: CDR1 SNHLY, CDR2 FYNNEI. CDR3 length equals 13 residues.

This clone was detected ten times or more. CDR3 DNA: TGTGCCAGCAGCGCCGAGCGGACCCTTTCGACAGATACGCAGTATTTT. This codes for CASSAERTLSTDTQYF. V gene TRBV9 combines with J gene TRBJ2-3; maybe TRBD2 (5 bases). Germline V lookup: CDR1 SGDLS, CDR2 YYNGEE. The CDR3 length is 16 residues. V dropped 3 bases and J dropped 3 bases, with 17 bases sitting between them.